This T cell receptor (beta chain) was captured in a study of blood T cells in healthy people across ages (dated by TCRdb to the mid-2010s). Background for the entire study: In model experiments, template switching captured about one uniquely barcoded TCR beta cDNA molecule for every two T cells. To track age-related changes in TCR beta repertoire diversity, the study relied on deep sequencing normalized with unique cDNA molecular identifiers. Donors were grouped into four age groups: young (average roughly 17 years), middle-aged (roughly 38), aged (roughly 67) and long-lived (approximately 81). To avoid experimental bias, donors of different ages were distributed randomly across sequencing lanes. For two donors (one aged 18 to 30 and one aged 80 or older), the study analyzed two additional independent replicas of 1 million unique cDNA reads from the same blood draw.

About this clonotype: The antigen this receptor binds is unknown. There are no base qualities to consult, and no much larger clone falls within one base.

Library creation used 5' RACE. Sequencing relied on an Illumina HiSeq 2500. A second PCR of about 7 to 12 cycles was run with a J-beta primer mix and a sample-barcoded 5' primer. A template-switch 5' adaptor carrying 12 random nucleotides introduced a unique molecular identifier onto each TCR beta cDNA molecule. At least 2.5 million CDR3-containing paired-end reads were obtained from each sample. The Mint cDNA synthesis kit, primed by a TRBC-specific oligonucleotide, was used to synthesize first-strand cDNA from all RNA. Following uracil-DNA glycosylase treatment, a first 18-cycle PCR with universal primers M1SS and BC2_uni_R was performed on all cDNA. The source study handled its data this way. For normalization, 1 million high-quality reads, each with a distinct molecular identifier, were randomly selected from each sample. Instead of being binned into consensus sequences, reads with shared molecular identifiers were discarded. MiTCR, run with a Q25 quality threshold and the strictest error-elimination algorithm, handled CDR3 identification, clonotype clustering and error correction. A nonparametric unseen species model using Euler transformation provided a lower-bound estimate of total TCR beta diversity. TCRdb itself trimmed the public reads at Q25 with fastp, ran MiXCR and retained productive beta chains. Identical CDR3 proteins give one entry, which carries the most common genes and DNA. In this record, the V and J calls reflect TCRdb's handling and not the investigators' own analysis. This sample holds 850,000 to 1,300,000 distinct CDR3 sequences; 40% to 55% were observed only once. The ten most abundant clones make up approximately 17% of the sample.

Results and caveats for the whole study, not just this receptor: Estimates of total diversity based on one million sequenced T cells were regarded as lower bounds and as underestimates. As age increased, observed TCR beta diversity per million T cells dropped in a roughly linear way, and a significant reduction was already evident by age approximately 40. Compared with the aged group, more naive CD4+ T cells, fewer expanded clones and increased TCR diversity were shown by the long-lived group, suggesting age selection. The percentage of naive T cells measured by flow cytometry correlated strongly with observed TCR beta diversity. Because donor CMV infection status was unknown, age-related changes in expanded clonotypes were potentially confounded. Bulk unsorted PBMC profiling prevented conclusive comparison of naive and antigen-experienced compartments.

For CDR1 and CDR2, the germline V gene (reference sequence) lists LGHDT and YNNKEL. Between the V and J ends, shortened by 1 base and 2 bases respectively, the junction contains 16 bases. The CDR3 runs 17 amino acids, cysteine and phenylalanine included. Only the CDR3 portion is preserved as DNA: 51 bases, with reading frame beginning at the first base. The approximately 39 donors, aged 6 to 90 years, were systemically healthy Caucasian individuals from Russia. Approximately 10 milliliters of peripheral blood were collected from each donor into EDTA-treated Vacutainer tubes. Ficoll-Paque density-gradient centrifugation was used to isolate PBMCs, with at least 7 million per sample. Total RNA, at least 6 micrograms per sample, was extracted from PBMCs with Trizol reagent. Naive CD45RAhigh/CD27high T cell percentages were measured by flow cytometry on a PBMC aliquot from every donor.

This receptor was obtained from an older woman in good health. Recombination joined TRBV3-1 with TRBJ2-3; a tentative D call is TRBD2 (5 bases match). Sequenced: blood. CDR3 reads: CASSQGASIYNTDTQYF. The nucleotide sequence reads TGTGCCAGCAGCCAAGGAGCTAGCATTTATAACACAGATACGCAGTATTTT.